This TCR beta chain is drawn from a study of blood T cell repertoires in COVID-19. About the study: The United States, Italy and Spain were the sources of the acute and convalescent COVID-19 samples.

V dropped 4 bases and J dropped 2 bases, with 16 bases sitting between them. This CDR3 spans 15 amino acids. The germline V gene encodes CDR1 SQVTM and CDR2 ANQGSEA. Measured with immunoSEQ multiplex PCR; TCRdb has only the in-frame clones, and not every one. In the table there are around 310,000 clones, 85% to 90% of which are singletons. V gene TRBV29-1 combines with J gene TRBJ2-3; D may be TRBD1 (5 bases). This TCR was recovered from a woman aged 25 to 39 who had recovered from COVID-19. Source material: PBMCs or T cells enriched from blood (not recorded which). The CDR3 loop is CSVVGRTQLTDTQYF. CDR3 nucleotide sequence: TGCAGCGTTGTTGGACGGACACAACTCACAGATACGCAGTATTTT.